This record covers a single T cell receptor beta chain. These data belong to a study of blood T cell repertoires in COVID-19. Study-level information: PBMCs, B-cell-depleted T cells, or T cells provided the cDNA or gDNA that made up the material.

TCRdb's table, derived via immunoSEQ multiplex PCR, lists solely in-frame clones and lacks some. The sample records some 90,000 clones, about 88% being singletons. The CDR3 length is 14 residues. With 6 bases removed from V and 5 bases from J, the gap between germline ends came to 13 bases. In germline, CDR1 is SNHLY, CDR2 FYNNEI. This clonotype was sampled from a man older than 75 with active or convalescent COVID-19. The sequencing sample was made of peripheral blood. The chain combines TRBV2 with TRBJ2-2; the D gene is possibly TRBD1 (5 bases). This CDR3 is CASRVQRQTGELFF. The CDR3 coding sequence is TGTGCCAGCAGGGTTCAAAGACAGACCGGGGAGCTGTTTTTT.